This T cell receptor (beta chain) comes out of a study of blood T cell repertoires in COVID-19. Germline V gives CDR1 MDHEN, CDR2 SYDVKM. Trimming took 4 bases from V and 6 from J, leaving 10 bases between them. The length of the CDR3 is 12 residues. Participants were placed into cohorts based on the clinical history they reported. In its sample, this clone was seen once. Profiling relied on immunoSEQ multiplex PCR, and the TCRdb table lists in-frame clones only, not all of them. The sample carries around 300,000 clones, roughly 89% recorded once. V usage is TRBV28 and J usage is TRBJ2-7; possible D gene TRBD1, 6 bases. This receptor was identified in an older woman who had recovered from COVID-19. The sequencing input was PBMCs or T cells enriched from blood (not recorded which). The CDR3 DNA reads as TGTGCCAGCAGTTCCCAGGGGTTCGAGCAGTACTTC. This sequence encodes CASSSQGFEQYF.